This T cell receptor (beta chain) was identified in a study of cytotoxic CD8 clonotypes in ibrutinib-treated CLL. Study-wide findings and caveats: Sustained-remission and progressing patients were not sampled at matched times.

Germline V gives CDR1 SGHAT, CDR2 FQNNGV. V lost 6 bases, J lost 2 bases, and 20 bases lay in between. The CDR3 covers 16 residues. The protocol was immunoSEQ multiplex PCR, while the TCRdb copy is restricted to in-frame clones and leaves out a portion. The sample gives under 300,000 clones, roughly 70% of which show up once; 15% is in the top ten. This clone was seen once. Its antigen is still unknown. The receptor comes from a human donor with chronic lymphocytic leukemia. The source material was PBMCs, sampled after 24 months of ibrutinib treatment. The rearrangement uses TRBV11-2 and TRBJ2-7; the D gene could be TRBD1 or TRBD2 (5 bases each). The CDR3, as DNA: TGTGCCAGCAGGTCTACAGGCCGGGACCCGACCTACGAGCAGTACTTC. This codes for CASRSTGRDPTYEQYF.